This T cell receptor beta chain was captured in a study of T cells in Graves' hyperthyroidism and ophthalmopathy. Template material for amplifying TCR beta CDR3 regions consisted of RNA transcripts. A set of HTBI primers served as the primers for a first-round RT-PCR of the TCR CDR3. TCRdb reanalysed the multiplex PCR reads using MiXCR and keeps one entry per CDR3 protein. The sample records over 400,000 distinct CDR3 sequences, approximately 15% being singletons. In germline, CDR1 is KGHSH, CDR2 LQKENI. This CDR3 comprises 14 residues. Trimming took off 3 bases at V and 5 bases at J, with 14 bases between the two ends. This clonotype was recorded at least ten times. Uncontrolled infection, other autoimmune disease, pregnancy or lactation barred patients from enrollment.

Sequencing used blood. This clonotype was obtained from a man younger than 30 with Graves' ophthalmopathy. The chain joins TRBV18 to TRBJ2-7; no firm D call. The CDR3 nucleotides are TGTGCCAGCTCACCTCAACCGGCGCCTAACGAGCAGTACTTC. Amino acid sequence: CASSPQPAPNEQYF.